Sequencing of this T cell receptor (beta chain) was carried out in a study of identical twins (dated by TCRdb to 2016 to 2017). Describing the broader study: TCR alpha and beta repertoires from monozygotic twins, unrelated adults of various ages and cord blood were deep-sequenced to test whether fetal clonotypes persist. To rule out contamination, the twin experiments were replicated at different times with different library preparation protocols.

The method behind the library was 5' RACE. Sequenced on an Illumina HiSeq 2000. A universal primer binding site was introduced by template switching, and a unique molecular identifier was present in the final cDNA, enabling accurate counting of TCR cDNA molecules. Specific primers in the conserved constant-segment region were used to synthesize first-strand cDNA for the TCR alpha and beta chains. To control for contamination, every cDNA library was double barcoded, receiving both a SMART-Mk sample barcode and Illumina barcodes. Two successive PCR steps introduced TruSeq adapter sequences along with Illumina sample barcodes. TCR alpha and beta cDNA libraries were sequenced on the Illumina HiSeq platform with custom primers. Per the original workflow: Raw reads were processed with MiGEC to extract unique molecular identifiers, and MiXCR was used to determine CDR3 positions. Recombination models were inferred per individual with the repgenHMM and IGoR tools using an EM algorithm. Shared clonotype analysis was performed with the tcR package in R, normalizing sharing by the product of cloneset sizes. To study raw recombination without the effects of thymic and clonal selection, out-of-frame nonproductive sequences were analyzed. TCRdb itself trimmed the public reads at Q25 with fastp, ran MiXCR and retained productive beta chains. Each CDR3 protein gets just one entry, which takes the most common genes and DNA from the rows behind it. The authors' filters were not applied to this entry. In this sample the table shows approximately 690,000 distinct CDR3 sequences, approximately 6% of which occur a single time. The ten top clones hold approximately 1.6% of the sample.

Overall study results and their limits: Excess twin sharing in beta out-of-frame sequences was weaker because fewer shared sequences lowered the signal-to-noise ratio. In monozygotic twins, out-of-frame TCR alpha sharing was systematically underestimated by recombination models, although the models agreed with sharing between unrelated individuals. Zero-insertion analyses could be partly confounded by invariant T cells such as MAIT and iNKT, although diverse VJ usage argued against such confounding for most clonotypes. Because the same donors could not be followed over many years, the conclusions depended on cross-sectional statistical analysis. Compared with coincidental sharing between unrelated individuals, out-of-frame TCR alpha sequences shared between twins showed an excess of sequences with low generation probability. Fewer insertions were carried by abundant cord blood beta clonotypes; a weaker similar trend was observed in young adult naive repertoires, while no such trend was observed in memory repertoires.

This clonotype was seen ten or more times. No cognate antigen has been identified for it. No much larger clone exists at a distance of one base, and base qualities are not known. All donors were healthy Caucasians. Three unrelated non-twin adults were additionally sequenced: a male aged 18 to 30, a male aged 50 to 60 and a female aged 50 to 60. Using Miltenyi CD45RO+ enrichment and human naive T-cell isolation kits, memory (CD45RO+) and naive T cells were isolated from PBMC. Counted from cysteine to phenylalanine, this CDR3 has 15 amino acids. The CDR3 DNA has 45 bases and is translated from base 1. V sheds 0 bases and J sheds 3 bases, leaving 11 bases between their ends. CDR1 LGHNA and CDR2 YNFKEQ are derived from the germline V gene.

Recombination linked TRBV4-2 to TRBJ1-2; the D gene remains uncertain. Sequencing used naive T cells sorted from blood. The cell subset or site label of this sample denotes: cells isolated with a human naive T-cell isolation kit. The receptor comes from a man younger than 30 in good health. The nucleotide sequence is TGTGCCAGCAGCCAAGATTATATCCACCACTATGGCTACACCTTC. This is translated as CASSQDYIHHYGYTF.